This T cell receptor (beta chain) is from a study of blood T cell repertoires in COVID-19. Study details: COVID-19 samples, acute and convalescent, were from the United States, Italy and Spain. Nucleic acid was either cDNA or gDNA, and it came from T cells, B-cell-depleted T cells, or PBMCs.

Per the original methods: From reference gene primer amplification, estimates of nucleated cell counts were derived. Using immunoSEQ multiplex PCR, the repertoire was profiled, and TCRdb retains in-frame clones only, with some absent. V, J and clone size reflect that table, while D and trimming were determined from the DNA. Among over 45,000 clones, approximately 84% were seen once, and the ten largest hold roughly 15%. CDR3 size: 13 residues. Trimming removed 4 bases at V and 4 bases at J, with 9 bases between. Germline V gene lookup returns CDR1 SGHDT and CDR2 YYEEEE. Source material: peripheral blood. The source of this sequence is a man aged 65 to 85 with active COVID-19. This chain joins TRBV5-6 and TRBJ1-5; TRBD1 might be the D (6 bases). CDR3 coding DNA: TGTGCCAGCAGCACGGACAGAAATCAGCCCCAGCATTTT. It encodes CASSTDRNQPQHF.